Below are 31 T cell receptor beta chains sequenced from a single sample in a study of blood T cell repertoires in COVID-19. Only in-frame clones appear in the TCRdb table, and some are missing; sequencing was by immunoSEQ multiplex PCR. The sample lists 80,000 to 100,000 clones, approximately 86% occurring once. The sample taken for sequencing was peripheral blood. Receptors were obtained from a middle-aged man with acute or convalescent COVID-19.

The CDR3 nucleotides read TGTGCCAGCTCACTAGGGGGAAGGAACTATGGCTACACCTTC. The encoded protein is CASSLGGRNYGYTF. The rearrangement uses TRBV18 and TRBJ1-2, with D perhaps matching TRBD1 (6 bases). The CDR3 has 14 amino acids. Germline V CDR1 and CDR2: KGHSH, LQKENI. The germline V and J ends were trimmed by 4 bases and 2 bases, with 11 bases remaining between them.

The chain joins TRBV14 to TRBJ1-1, with 12 bases aligning to TRBD1. The trim removed 4 bases at V and 1 base at J, leaving 13 bases unmatched. Germline V gene data show CDR1 as SGHDN and CDR2 as FVKESK. The CDR3 covers 19 residues. The CDR3 loop reads CASSPYRGQGALRNTEAFF. DNA of the CDR3: TGTGCCAGCAGCCCCTACCGGGGACAGGGGGCCCTTCGGAACACTGAAGCTTTCTTT.

V and J are TRBV7-8 and TRBJ2-3; 9 bases line up with TRBD2. The CDR3 sequence is 15 residues long. V dropped 5 bases and J dropped 5; count of bases not matched to a gene: 8. Germline assignment: CDR1 SGHVS and CDR2 FQNEAQ. In DNA form, the CDR3 reads TGTGCCAGCAGCCAAAGGGGACTAGCAAGAGATACGCAGTATTTT. It is translated as CASSQRGLARDTQYF.

This chain connects TRBV2 to TRBJ1-1, with TRBD1 as a possible D gene (5 bases). V was clipped by 7 bases and J by 0 bases, with 12 bases between them. The germline gives CDR1 SNHLY, CDR2 FYNNEI. The CDR3 has 14 amino acids. The CDR3 DNA sequence: TGTGCCAGCAAGGACACGAGAATGAACACTGAAGCTTTCTTT. Translation: CASKDTRMNTEAFF.

The rearrangement links TRBV15 to TRBJ2-2, with 8 bases that match TRBD2. J was trimmed by 0 bases and V by 5 bases; bases with no gene match: 8. Germline CDR1 reads LNHNV; CDR2 reads YYDKDF (reference sequence). The CDR3 consists of 17 residues. The CDR3 region has the DNA TGTGCCACCAGCTCCACTTGGACTAGCTCGAACACCGGGGAGCTGTTTTTT. Residues: CATSSTWTSSNTGELFF.

The chain recombines TRBV4-1 with TRBJ2-1; D may be TRBD2 (5 bases). The CDR3 has 16 residues. V was cut by 0 bases and J by 6 bases, with 15 bases left in between. In germline, CDR1 is MGHRA, CDR2 YSYEKL. The CDR3 here is CASSQDSERRGNEQFF. The CDR3 DNA reads TGCGCCAGCAGCCAAGATAGCGAGCGCCGGGGCAATGAGCAGTTCTTC.

The chain couples TRBV2 to TRBJ2-7; TRBD2 aligns across 16 bases. There are 17 residues in the CDR3. CDR1 is SNHLY and CDR2 is FYNNEI in the germline V gene. The trim removed 5 bases at V and 0 bases at J, leaving 4 bases unmatched. CDR3 residues: CASSPGLAGGPSYEQYF. Written as DNA, the CDR3 is TGTGCCAGCAGTCCGGGACTAGCGGGAGGGCCCTCCTACGAGCAGTACTTC.

The chain uses TRBV4-2 and TRBJ2-1; 11 bases map to TRBD2. Germline V lookup: CDR1 LGHNA, CDR2 YNFKEQ. The CDR3 is made up of 16 amino acids. Trimming at V came to 0 bases and at J to 10 bases, leaving 8 bases not matched to a gene. The DNA for the CDR3 is TGTGCCAGCAGCCAAGATCTTAGCGGGAGGGCGTGGGAGCAGTTCTTC. Protein: CASSQDLSGRAWEQFF.

This clone showed up just a few times. The chain carries TRBV5-6 and TRBJ1-6; the match to TRBD1 covers 9 bases. The CDR3 length is 15 residues. The ends lost 0 bases at V and 7 bases at J; junction bases unmatched: 2. In germline, CDR1 is SGHDT, CDR2 YYEEEE. In DNA, the CDR3 is TGTGCCAGCAGCTTGGCAGGGACAGGGAATTCACCCCTCCACTTT. The encoded protein is CASSLAGTGNSPLHF.

V is TRBV19 and J is TRBJ1-5; D unresolved. Germline V lookup: CDR1 LNHDA, CDR2 SQIVND (reference sequence). The CDR3 is 14 residues long. V was pared by 10 bases and J by 0 bases, with 13 bases between. In nucleotides, the CDR3 is TGTGCCACCTATGACGGGTATAGCAATCAGCCCCAGCATTTT. Translated, it gives CATYDGYSNQPQHF.

This CDR3 reads CASSSTYEQYF. The CDR3 bases are TGTGCCAGCAGCTCCACCTACGAGCAGTACTTC. The gene calls are TRBV7-9 and TRBJ2-7, with D unclear. Between the trimmed V and J ends, which lost 4 bases and 2 bases, there was a span of 3 bases. Germline V lookup: CDR1 SEHNR, CDR2 FQNEAQ (reference sequence). The CDR3 is made up of 11 amino acids.

This sequence joins TRBV5-1 and TRBJ2-7; maybe TRBD2 (6 bases). Germline loops: CDR1 SGHRS, CDR2 YFSETQ. V was trimmed by 2 bases and J by 1 base, leaving 13 bases between them. This CDR3 contains 15 residues. The DNA of the CDR3 is TGCGCCAGCAGCTTCGAGCGGGCCCGATCCTACGAGCAGTACTTC. Translating it yields CASSFERARSYEQYF.

This chain connects TRBV9 to TRBJ1-1; D gene ambiguous. The germline V gene encodes CDR1 SGDLS and CDR2 YYNGEE. CDR3 length: 13 residues. V lost 4 bases and J lost 4, with 11 bases in between. In nucleotides, the CDR3 is TGTGCCAGCAGCCTTACGCCGGTCACTGAAGCTTTCTTT. Its protein is CASSLTPVTEAFF. Complete variable domain (other parts from reference TRBV9 and TRBJ1-1): DSGVTQTPKHLITATGQRVTLRCSPRSGDLSVYWYQQSLDQGLQFLIQYYNGEERAKGNILERFSAQQFPDLHSELNLSSLELGDSALYFCASSLTPVTEAFFGQGTRLTVV.

The chain links TRBV12-3 or TRBV12-4 to TRBJ2-7; D is possibly TRBD2 (5 bases). V was pared by 4 bases and J by 4 bases, with 11 bases between. The CDR3 totals 13 residues. CDR3 coding DNA: TGTGCCAGCAGTTCTGAGGGTCGTTACGAGCAGTACTTC. Translation: CASSSEGRYEQYF.

This clone was picked up a small number of times. The gene calls are TRBV3-1 (or the pseudogene TRBV3-2) and TRBJ2-1; 10 positions agree with TRBD2. This CDR3 region has 15 residues. The V gene's germline CDR1 is LGHDT and CDR2 YNNKEL (reference sequence). After removal of 1 base from V and 4 bases from J, the junction contained 1 base not matched to a gene. The CDR3 protein is CASSQGLAGYNEQFF. The DNA for the CDR3 is TGTGCCAGCAGCCAAGGACTAGCGGGTTACAATGAGCAGTTCTTC.

This chain uses TRBV5-1 with TRBJ2-5, with 7 positions matching TRBD1. The CDR3 spans 16 residues. From germline, CDR1 is SGHRS and CDR2 YFSETQ. V lost 4 bases to trimming and J lost 4 bases; unmatched junction nucleotides: 13. The CDR3 loop is CASSAPAWTGGETQYF. Written as DNA, the CDR3 is TGCGCCAGCAGCGCCCCCGCTTGGACAGGAGGAGAGACCCAGTACTTC.

The chain recombines TRBV12-5 with TRBJ2-7; the D gene is possibly TRBD2 (6 bases). Looked up from germline, CDR1 is LGHNT and CDR2 is FRNRAP. This CDR3 contains 17 residues. The V end lost 7 bases, the J end lost 0 bases, and 22 bases lay between the germline ends. CDR3 bases: TGTGCTAGTGCGACCCTGGGGGACTTAACGAGCTCCTACGAGCAGTACTTC. Protein sequence: CASATLGDLTSSYEQYF.

DNA for the CDR3: TGTGCCAGTTGGACACGGCGGAACACCGGGGAGCTGTTTTTT. Amino acid sequence: CASWTRRNTGELFF. V gene TRBV19 combines with J gene TRBJ2-2; D is perhaps TRBD1 (5 bases). Germline values: CDR1 LNHDA, CDR2 SQIVND (reference sequence). Trimming took off 8 bases at V and 1 base at J, with 11 bases between the two ends. This CDR3 contains 14 residues.

The chain carries TRBV20-1 and TRBJ2-7, with 10 bases lining up with TRBD2. There are 15 residues in the CDR3. Germline CDR1 DFQATT, CDR2 SNEGSKA (reference sequence). The ends lost 3 bases at V and 6 bases at J; junction bases unmatched: 11. CDR3 coding DNA: TGCAGTGCTAGTGGCGAGCTAGCGGGAGTTGGCGAGCAGTACTTC. Its translation is CSASGELAGVGEQYF.

CDR3 sequence: CASKPQGGTYEQYF. The CDR3 DNA sequence: TGTGCCAGCAAACCGCAGGGGGGAACCTACGAGCAGTACTTC. The V and J genes are TRBV28 and TRBJ2-7; TRBD1 is a possible D gene (7 bases). Trimming left V 7 bases short and J 2 bases short, with 15 bases between. In germline, CDR1 is MDHEN, CDR2 SYDVKM. CDR3 length: 14 residues.

The gene calls are TRBV12-5 and TRBJ2-1, with D possibly being TRBD1 (6 bases). Germline CDR1 reads LGHNT; CDR2 reads FRNRAP. There are 17 residues in the CDR3. The V end was cut by 0 bases, the J end by 8 bases, with 20 bases between. CDR3 DNA sequence: TGTGCTAGTGGTTTGGTACTTCGGGGACAACGTGGCGATGAGCAGTTCTTC. Residues: CASGLVLRGQRGDEQFF. The complete variable domain, with remaining parts taken from reference TRBV12-5 and TRBJ2-1, reads DARVTQTPRHKVTEMGQEVTMRCQPILGHNTVFWYRQTMMQGLELLAYFRNRAPLDDSGMPKDRFSAEMPDATLATLKIQPSEPRDSAVYFCASGLVLRGQRGDEQFFGPGTRLTVL.

The sample holds a few counts of this clone. J is TRBJ1-5 and V is TRBV30; D may be TRBD1 (6 bases). This CDR3 region has 14 residues. V was trimmed by 0 bases and J by 5 bases, leaving 11 bases between them. CDR1 is GTSNPN, CDR2 SVGIG, per germline (reference sequence). The CDR3 DNA reads as TGTGCCTGGAGTGTGACAGGTTCGGATCAGCCCCAGCATTTT. It encodes CAWSVTGSDQPQHF. Combining the CDR3 with reference TRBV30 and TRBJ1-5 gives the whole variable domain SQTIHQWPATLVQPVGSPLSLECTVEGTSNPNLYWYRQAAGRGLQLLFYSVGIGQISSEVPQNLSASRPQDRQFILSSKKLLLSDSGFYLCAWSVTGSDQPQHFGDGTRLSIL.

V is TRBV29-1 and J is TRBJ2-2; 7 nucleotides match TRBD2. Germline-derived CDR1 and CDR2 are SQVTM and ANQGSEA. The CDR3 runs to 14 residues. V lost 2 bases to trimming and J lost 2 bases; unmatched junction nucleotides: 2. CDR3 loop: CSVEPSGNTGELFF. As DNA, the CDR3 is TGCAGCGTTGAACCTAGCGGAAACACCGGGGAGCTGTTTTTT.

The V call is TRBV29-1, the J call TRBJ2-1; D possibly corresponds to TRBD2 (6 bases). The germline V and J ends were trimmed by 5 bases and 8 bases, with 10 bases remaining between them. Germline V lookup: CDR1 SQVTM, CDR2 ANQGSEA. The length of the CDR3 is 11 residues. CDR3 bases: TGCAGCGTTCTGTGGGGGGATGAGCAGTTCTTC. It is translated as CSVLWGDEQFF.

The V and J genes are TRBV2 and TRBJ1-1, with 9 bases identical to TRBD1. The germline CDR1 and CDR2 sequences are SNHLY and FYNNEI. V gave up 6 bases and J gave up 1 base; unmatched junction bases: 6. The CDR3 runs to 15 residues. This CDR3 reads CASRETGGGNTEAFF. The CDR3 bases are TGTGCCAGCAGGGAAACAGGGGGCGGGAACACTGAAGCTTTCTTT.

The chain is built from TRBV6-6 and TRBJ2-7, with 13 nucleotides matching TRBD2. This CDR3 is 16 amino acids long. Germline values: CDR1 MNHNY, CDR2 SVGAGI (reference sequence). V gave up 6 bases and J gave up 3 bases; unmatched junction bases: 8. CDR3 protein: CASSPRTSGRVYEQYF. CDR3 DNA: TGTGCCAGCAGCCCACGGACTAGCGGGAGAGTCTACGAGCAGTACTTC.

This chain joins TRBV9 and TRBJ1-2; TRBD1 agrees at 12 bases. This CDR3 is 17 amino acids long. Unmatched junction bases numbered 10, after V lost 3 bases and J lost 4 bases. Per the germline V gene, CDR1 is SGDLS and CDR2 is YYNGEE. CDR3 coding DNA: TGTGCCAGCAGCGGTCGCCGACTGGGACAGGGGGCCTATGGCTACACCTTC. Translation gives CASSGRRLGQGAYGYTF.

The chain couples TRBV6-5 to TRBJ1-2; TRBD1 matches at 8 bases. Germline V lookup: CDR1 MNHEY, CDR2 SVGAGI. This CDR3 region has 14 residues. V lost 6 bases, J lost 2 bases, and 5 bases stayed unmatched. CDR3 loop: CASRDRGKNYGYTF. Here the CDR3 DNA reads TGTGCCAGCAGAGACAGGGGTAAGAACTATGGCTACACCTTC.

This chain joins TRBV19 and TRBJ1-4, with 9 nucleotides matching TRBD1. The CDR3 contains 15 residues. Germline V gene data show CDR1 as LNHDA and CDR2 as SQIVND (reference sequence). V lost 6 bases, J lost 6 bases, and 8 bases stayed unmatched. For the CDR3, the DNA is TGTGCCAGTAGGCAGCCCGGGACAGGGCATGAAAAACTGTTTTTT. Amino acid sequence: CASRQPGTGHEKLFF.

The V gene is TRBV6-5, the J gene TRBJ1-2; 9 nucleotides align to TRBD1. Germline values: CDR1 MNHEY, CDR2 SVGAGI. V lost 6 bases, J lost 4 bases, and 0 bases stayed unmatched. CDR3 length equals 12 residues. In nucleotides, the CDR3 is TGTGCCAGCAGGGACAGGGGCTATGGCTACACCTTC. It is translated as CASRDRGYGYTF.

The sample holds one count of this clone. The chain employs TRBV19 and TRBJ1-1; perhaps TRBD1 as D (5 bases). V lost 3 bases and J lost 0, with 23 bases in between. This CDR3 is 19 amino acids long. Germline-derived CDR1 and CDR2 are LNHDA and SQIVND (reference sequence). The CDR3 spells CASSIKVFGSGLMNTEAFF. In nucleotides, the CDR3 is TGTGCCAGTAGTATTAAAGTTTTCGGGTCAGGGCTCATGAACACTGAAGCTTTCTTT.